These 23 T cell receptor beta chains came from one sample sequenced in a study of cytomegalovirus exposure and HLA in healthy donors. The PCR contained 60 Vbeta and 13 Jbeta primers. Generated by immunoSEQ multiplex PCR, the TCRdb table keeps only in-frame clones and is missing some. The repertoire includes 95,000 to 100,000 clones, about 85% of them detected once, and 3% to 5% sits in the top ten. Input material: PBMCs. These receptors were obtained from a young man in good health and CMV-seronegative.

The chain employs TRBV5-1 and TRBJ2-2; 10 nucleotides agree with TRBD2. Trimming removed 4 bases from V and 3 bases from J; junction bases left unmatched: 6. The CDR3 covers 16 residues. Germline CDR1 reads SGHRS; CDR2 reads YFSETQ. The CDR3 loop is CASSHGTSDHTGELFF. DNA of the CDR3: TGCGCCAGCAGCCACGGGACTAGCGACCACACCGGGGAGCTGTTTTTT.

V gene TRBV2 combines with J gene TRBJ2-7; 11 bases are a match to TRBD2. The CDR3 spans 15 residues. Germline V gene data show CDR1 as SNHLY and CDR2 as FYNNEI. With V trimmed by 3 bases and J by 5 bases, 6 bases remained unmatched. The chain's CDR3 is CASSDPPSGRNEQYF. The CDR3 coding sequence is TGTGCCAGCAGTGATCCGCCTAGCGGGAGGAACGAGCAGTACTTC.

The chain combines TRBV9 with TRBJ1-2; the match to TRBD1 covers 7 bases. The V gene's germline CDR1 is SGDLS and CDR2 YYNGEE. V was clipped by 0 bases and J by 4 bases; unmatched bases: 9. The CDR3 covers 16 residues. DNA of the CDR3: TGTGCCAGCAGCGTAGGAGGGGCGAACAGGGGCTATGGCTACACCTTC. Translating it yields CASSVGGANRGYGYTF.

This chain uses TRBV29-1 with TRBJ2-3; D is undetermined. The CDR3 length is 10 residues. In germline, CDR1 is SQVTM, CDR2 ANQGSEA. V was cut by 3 bases and J by 5 bases, with 3 bases left in between. Here the CDR3 DNA reads TGCAGCGTTGATAAAGATACGCAGTATTTT. Its protein product is CSVDKDTQYF.

V gene TRBV7-9 combines with J gene TRBJ2-7, with 7 nucleotides matching TRBD1. The CDR3 covers 15 residues. V lost 5 bases to trimming and J lost 6 bases; unmatched junction nucleotides: 13. The germline V gene has CDR1 SEHNR and CDR2 FQNEAQ (reference sequence). CDR3 nucleotide sequence: TGTGCCAGCAGCCTACTCCGCGACAGGGCGGGCGAGCAGTACTTC. Translating gives CASSLLRDRAGEQYF.

The CDR3 region is CAWSPPGTSGSGSQFF. The CDR3 DNA sequence: TGTGCCTGGAGTCCACCCGGGACTAGCGGGAGTGGATCCCAGTTCTTC. V is TRBV30 and J is TRBJ2-1; 14 bases are a match to TRBD2. The V segment lost 2 bases and the J segment 13 bases; nucleotides outside the gene matches: 13. The CDR3 runs 16 residues. The germline V gene encodes CDR1 GTSNPN and CDR2 SVGIG (reference sequence).

V is TRBV27 and J is TRBJ2-7, with TRBD2 as a possible D gene (6 bases). Trimming left V 5 bases short and J 7 bases short, with 18 bases between. The CDR3 is 14 amino acids. CDR1 MNHEY and CDR2 SMNVEV come from the germline V gene (reference sequence). The CDR3 region is CASSLLTGVGEQYF. CDR3 coding DNA: TGTGCCAGCAGTCTATTAACGGGAGTGGGGGAGCAGTACTTC.

V usage is TRBV29-1 and J usage is TRBJ1-2; D unclear. Trimming removed 1 base from V and 0 bases from J, with 18 bases in between. Looked up from germline, CDR1 is SQVTM and CDR2 is ANQGSEA. This CDR3 comprises 17 residues. For the CDR3, the DNA is TGCAGCGTTGAAGTCTTTTTTTTCGACACGTCTAACTATGGCTACACCTTC. Its protein product is CSVEVFFFDTSNYGYTF. The full variable domain, with the rest looked up from reference TRBV29-1 and TRBJ1-2, is SAVISQKPSRDICQRGTSLTIQCQVDSQVTMMFWYRQQPGQSLTLIATANQGSEATYESGFVIDKFPISRPNLTFSTLTVSNMSPEDSSIYLCSVEVFFFDTSNYGYTFGSGTRLTVV.

The chain carries TRBV19 and TRBJ1-1, with 7 bases that match TRBD1. The V gene end was trimmed by 7 bases and the J gene end by 3 bases; junction bases not matched to a gene: 5. The CDR3 loop spans 13 amino acids. CDR1 and CDR2 from the germline V gene are LNHDA and SQIVND (reference sequence). Here the CDR3 reads CASTDRTYTEAFF. DNA for the CDR3: TGTGCCAGTACGGACAGGACGTACACTGAAGCTTTCTTT.

The V call is TRBV19, the J call TRBJ2-7, with 7 bases that match TRBD2. V shed 6 bases, J shed 1 base, and the junction held 9 bases outside the gene matches. Looked up from germline, CDR1 is LNHDA and CDR2 is SQIVND (reference sequence). CDR3 length: 15 amino acids. The CDR3 spells CASRDAGRDSYEQYF. CDR3 sequence (DNA): TGTGCCAGTAGAGATGCTGGGAGGGATTCCTACGAGCAGTACTTC.

This clone was found a few times. The chain carries TRBV4-1 and TRBJ1-5; a possible D gene is TRBD1 (6 bases). The CDR3 length is 16 residues. V was pared by 3 bases and J by 0 bases, with 12 bases between. In germline, CDR1 is MGHRA, CDR2 YSYEKL. CDR3 nucleotide sequence: TGCGCCAGCAGCCAGAGGACAGATTATAGCAATCAGCCCCAGCATTTT. Amino acids: CASSQRTDYSNQPQHF.

The gene calls are TRBV4-1 and TRBJ1-4, with unresolved D. Trimming took 1 base from V and 8 from J, leaving 17 bases between them. CDR1 and CDR2 from the germline V gene are MGHRA and YSYEKL. The CDR3 sequence is 16 residues long. The chain's CDR3 is CASSQVFRRSREKLFF. The CDR3 DNA is TGCGCCAGCAGCCAAGTGTTTCGGAGGTCGAGGGAAAAACTGTTTTTT.

The chain has TRBV2 and TRBJ2-1, with D tentatively TRBD2 (6 bases). From germline, CDR1 is SNHLY and CDR2 FYNNEI. This CDR3 is 15 amino acids long. V lost 4 bases and J 15 bases, leaving 25 bases between the germline ends. The CDR3 DNA is TGTGCCAGCAGTGGATCTCCGGCTAAAGGAGGAGGGGTGTTCTTC. It specifies CASSGSPAKGGGVFF.

V is TRBV13 and J is TRBJ2-7; D is possibly TRBD1 (5 bases). Germline V gives CDR1 PRHDT, CDR2 FYEKMQ (reference sequence). V lost 3 bases to trimming and J lost 5 bases, with 14 bases between them. The CDR3 extends over 14 amino acids. The DNA of the CDR3 is TGTGCCAGCAGCTTTTTAGTTGCAGGGAACGAGCAGTACTTC. Translation: CASSFLVAGNEQYF.

The J gene is TRBJ2-7, the V gene TRBV28, with 9 bases that match TRBD1. This CDR3 contains 16 residues. The germline CDR1 and CDR2 sequences are MDHEN and SYDVKM. Trimming took 4 bases from V and 2 from J; bases not matched to a gene: 9. This CDR3 reads CASSSVRTGVPYEQYF. CDR3 bases: TGTGCCAGCAGTTCGGTACGGACAGGGGTACCCTACGAGCAGTACTTC.

The genes are TRBV5-4 and TRBJ2-1, with a weak D call TRBD1 (5 bases). CDR1 is SGHNT, CDR2 YYREEE, per germline (reference sequence). The CDR3 is 15 residues long. The ends were cut back, 0 bases at V and 5 bases at J, with 12 bases in the middle. The CDR3: CASSLVWGSNNEQFF. CDR3 nucleotides: TGTGCCAGCAGCTTGGTTTGGGGCAGCAACAATGAGCAGTTCTTC.

The chain joins TRBV4-2 to TRBJ1-6; no definite D call. Germline CDR1 reads LGHNA; CDR2 reads YNFKEQ. V shed 1 base and J shed 10 bases, with 8 bases lying between them. The CDR3 is 13 residues long. CDR3 residues: CASSQGTRSPLHF. DNA of the CDR3: TGTGCCAGCAGCCAAGGAACGAGATCACCCCTCCACTTT.

The chain has TRBV9 and TRBJ1-1, with TRBD1 identical over 7 bases. CDR3 length: 15 residues. V was clipped by 2 bases and J by 1 base; unmatched bases: 5. Germline assignment: CDR1 SGDLS and CDR2 YYNGEE. Here the CDR3 reads CASSVSGQSNTEAFF. DNA for the CDR3: TGTGCCAGCAGCGTTTCGGGACAGTCGAACACTGAAGCTTTCTTT.

This clone occurred once. CDR3 sequence reads: CASSISVDRQYSNQPQHF. The CDR3 region has the DNA TGTGCCAGCAGCATCAGCGTCGACAGACAATATAGCAATCAGCCCCAGCATTTT. The rearrangement links TRBV21-1 to TRBJ1-5; whether TRBD1, the table's D call, matches the DNA was not checked. TRBV21-1 is an annotated pseudogene. The CDR3 has 18 amino acids.

The genes are TRBV5-6 and TRBJ2-1, with TRBD1 identical over 9 bases. Per germline, CDR1 SGHDT and CDR2 YYEEEE. The V segment lost 2 bases and the J segment 8 bases; nucleotides outside the gene matches: 11. CDR3 length equals 16 residues. DNA for the CDR3: TGTGCCAGCAGCTTTAACAGGGGGCCCCCGGGGGATGAGCAGTTCTTC. It codes for CASSFNRGPPGDEQFF.

The chain recombines TRBV6-1 with TRBJ2-2, with D possibly being TRBD1 (5 bases). Germline loops: CDR1 MNHNS, CDR2 SASEGT. The CDR3 is 14 amino acids. The V end lost 3 bases, the J end lost 6 bases, and 11 bases lay between the germline ends. The CDR3 DNA reads as TGTGCCAGCAGTGAGCAGGGTGGAGCCGGGGAGCTGTTTTTT. It codes for CASSEQGGAGELFF.

The chain recombines TRBV18 with TRBJ2-1; TRBD2 agrees at 9 bases. Trimming at V came to 3 bases and at J to 5 bases, leaving 5 bases not matched to a gene. The germline V gene encodes CDR1 KGHSH and CDR2 LQKENI. This CDR3 is 15 amino acids long. CDR3 residues: CASSPPTSGHNEQFF. The DNA for the CDR3 is TGTGCCAGCTCACCTCCGACTAGCGGACACAATGAGCAGTTCTTC.

V and J are TRBV7-2 and TRBJ2-4, with 9 bases aligning to TRBD1. The CDR3 extends over 13 amino acids. The germline CDR1 and CDR2 sequences are SGHTA and FQGNSA. J lost 6 bases, V lost 5 bases, and 2 bases had no gene match. CDR3 DNA: TGTGCCAGCAGCCGGACAGGGGTAAACATTCAGTACTTC. Translation: CASSRTGVNIQYF.